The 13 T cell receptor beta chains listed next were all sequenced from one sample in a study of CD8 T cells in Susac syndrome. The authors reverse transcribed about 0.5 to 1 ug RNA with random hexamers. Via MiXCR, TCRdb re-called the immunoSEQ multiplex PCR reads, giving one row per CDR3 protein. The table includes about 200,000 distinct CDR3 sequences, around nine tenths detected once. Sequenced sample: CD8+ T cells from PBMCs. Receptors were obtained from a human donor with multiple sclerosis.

Here the CDR3 reads CASSPHEADPYNEQFF. The DNA for the CDR3 is TGTGCCAGCAGCCCCCACGAGGCTGACCCCTACAATGAGCAGTTCTTC. The chain joins TRBV11-3 to TRBJ2-1; unclear D gene. The germline V gene has CDR1 SGHNT and CDR2 YENEEA. This CDR3 region has 16 residues. V was cut by 5 bases and J by 2 bases, with 16 bases left in between.

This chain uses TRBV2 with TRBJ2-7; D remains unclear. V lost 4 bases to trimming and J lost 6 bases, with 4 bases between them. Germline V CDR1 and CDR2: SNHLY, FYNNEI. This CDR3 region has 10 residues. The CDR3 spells CASSGVEQYF. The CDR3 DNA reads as TGTGCCAGCAGTGGGGTCGAGCAGTACTTC. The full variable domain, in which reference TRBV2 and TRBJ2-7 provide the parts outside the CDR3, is EPEVTQTPSHQVTQMGQEVILRCVPISNHLYFYWYRQILGQKVEFLVSFYNNEISEKSEIFDDQFSVERPDGSNFTLKIRSTKLEDSAMYFCASSGVEQYFGPGTRLTVT.

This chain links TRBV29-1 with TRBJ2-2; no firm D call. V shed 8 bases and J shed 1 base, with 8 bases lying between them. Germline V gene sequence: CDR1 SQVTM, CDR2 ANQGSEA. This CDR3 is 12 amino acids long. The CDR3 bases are TGCAGCTACAAGGAGAACACCGGGGAGCTGTTTTTT. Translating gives CSYKENTGELFF.

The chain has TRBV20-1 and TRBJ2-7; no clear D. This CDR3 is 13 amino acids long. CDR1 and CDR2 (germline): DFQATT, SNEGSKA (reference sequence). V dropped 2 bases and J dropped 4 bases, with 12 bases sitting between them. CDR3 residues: CSARQAKAYEQYF. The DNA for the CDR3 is TGCAGTGCTAGACAGGCGAAAGCTTACGAGCAGTACTTC.

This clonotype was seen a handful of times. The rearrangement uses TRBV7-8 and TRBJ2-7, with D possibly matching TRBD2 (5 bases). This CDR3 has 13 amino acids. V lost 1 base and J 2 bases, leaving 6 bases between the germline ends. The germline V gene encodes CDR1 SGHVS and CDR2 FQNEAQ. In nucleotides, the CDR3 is TGTGCCAGCAGCTTAGGGGAGACCTACGAGCAGTACTTC. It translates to CASSLGETYEQYF. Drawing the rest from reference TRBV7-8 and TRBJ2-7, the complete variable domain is GAGVSQSPRYKVAKRGQDVALRCDPISGHVSLFWYQQALGQGPEFLTYFQNEAQLDKSGLPSDRFFAERPEGSVSTLKIQRTQQEDSAVYLCASSLGETYEQYFGPGTRLTVT.

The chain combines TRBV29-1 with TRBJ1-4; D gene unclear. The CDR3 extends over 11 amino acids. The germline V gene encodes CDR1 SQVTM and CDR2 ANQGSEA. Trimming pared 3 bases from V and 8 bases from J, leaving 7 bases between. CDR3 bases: TGCAGCGTTGACACCGGGGAAAAACTGTTTTTT. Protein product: CSVDTGEKLFF.

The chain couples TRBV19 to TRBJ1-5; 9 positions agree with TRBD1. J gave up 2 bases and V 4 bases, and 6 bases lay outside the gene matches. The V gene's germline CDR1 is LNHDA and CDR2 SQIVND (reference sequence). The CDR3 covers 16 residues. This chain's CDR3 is CASSRDRARGNQPQHF. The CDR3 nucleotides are TGTGCCAGTAGTAGGGACAGGGCTAGGGGCAATCAGCCCCAGCATTTT.

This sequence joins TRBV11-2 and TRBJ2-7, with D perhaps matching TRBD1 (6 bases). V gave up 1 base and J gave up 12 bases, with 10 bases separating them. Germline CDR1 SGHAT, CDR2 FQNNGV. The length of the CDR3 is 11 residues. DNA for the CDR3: TGTGCCAGCAGCTTAGCGCAGGGGCTGTACTTC. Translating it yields CASSLAQGLYF.

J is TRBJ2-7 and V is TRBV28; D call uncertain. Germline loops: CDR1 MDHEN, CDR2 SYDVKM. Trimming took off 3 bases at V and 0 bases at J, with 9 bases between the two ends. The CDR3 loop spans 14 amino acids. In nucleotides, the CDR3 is TGTGCCAGCAGTTTTGATACGAGCTCCTACGAGCAGTACTTC. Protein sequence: CASSFDTSSYEQYF.

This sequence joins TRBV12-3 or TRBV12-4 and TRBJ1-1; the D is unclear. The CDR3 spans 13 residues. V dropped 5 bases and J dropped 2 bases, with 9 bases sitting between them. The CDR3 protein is CASSPIDNTEAFF. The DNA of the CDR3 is TGTGCCAGCAGTCCCATTGACAACACTGAAGCTTTCTTT.

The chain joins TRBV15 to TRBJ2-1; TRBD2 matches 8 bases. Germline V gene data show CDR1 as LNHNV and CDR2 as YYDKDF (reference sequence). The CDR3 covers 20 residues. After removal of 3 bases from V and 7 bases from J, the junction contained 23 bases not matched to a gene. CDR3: CATSSSDRSVGGGGSNEQFF. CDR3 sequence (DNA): TGTGCCACCAGCAGCTCGGATCGGAGCGTGGGGGGCGGGGGGTCGAATGAGCAGTTCTTC.

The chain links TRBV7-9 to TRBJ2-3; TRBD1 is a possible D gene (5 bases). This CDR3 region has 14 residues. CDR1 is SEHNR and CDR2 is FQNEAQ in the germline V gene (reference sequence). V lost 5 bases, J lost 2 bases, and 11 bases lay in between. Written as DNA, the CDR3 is TGTGCCAGCAGCCTAGGGGCCATCACAGATACGCAGTATTTT. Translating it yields CASSLGAITDTQYF.

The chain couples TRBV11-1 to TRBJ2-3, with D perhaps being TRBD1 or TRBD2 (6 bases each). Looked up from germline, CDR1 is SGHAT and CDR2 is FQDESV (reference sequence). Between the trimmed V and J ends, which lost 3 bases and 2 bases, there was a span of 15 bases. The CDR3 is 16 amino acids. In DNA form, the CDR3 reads TGTGCCAGCAGCTTGGTCTCGGGGGCTCACACAGATACGCAGTATTTT. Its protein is CASSLVSGAHTDTQYF.